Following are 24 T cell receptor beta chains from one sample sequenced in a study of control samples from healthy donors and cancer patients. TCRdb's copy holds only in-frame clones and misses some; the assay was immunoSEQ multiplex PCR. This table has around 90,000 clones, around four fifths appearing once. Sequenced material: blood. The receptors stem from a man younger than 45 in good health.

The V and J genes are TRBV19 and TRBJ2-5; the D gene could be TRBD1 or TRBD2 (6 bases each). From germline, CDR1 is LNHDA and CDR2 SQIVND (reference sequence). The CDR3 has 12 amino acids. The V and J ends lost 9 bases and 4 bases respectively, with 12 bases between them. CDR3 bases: TGTGCCAGCGCGGAGGGGGGAGAGACCCAGTACTTC. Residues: CASAEGGETQYF.

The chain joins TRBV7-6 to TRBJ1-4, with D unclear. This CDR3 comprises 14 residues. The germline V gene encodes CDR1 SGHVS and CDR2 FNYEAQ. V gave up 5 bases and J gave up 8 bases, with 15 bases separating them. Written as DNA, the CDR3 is TGTGCCAGCAGCCCCGCCACGGCAGGCGAAAAACTGTTTTTT. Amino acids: CASSPATAGEKLFF.

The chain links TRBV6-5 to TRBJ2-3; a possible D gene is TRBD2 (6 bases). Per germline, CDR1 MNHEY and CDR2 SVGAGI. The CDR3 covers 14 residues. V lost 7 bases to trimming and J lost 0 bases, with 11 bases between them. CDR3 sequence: CASKEGPSTDTQYF. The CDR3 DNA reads TGTGCCAGCAAGGAGGGGCCCAGCACAGATACGCAGTATTTT.

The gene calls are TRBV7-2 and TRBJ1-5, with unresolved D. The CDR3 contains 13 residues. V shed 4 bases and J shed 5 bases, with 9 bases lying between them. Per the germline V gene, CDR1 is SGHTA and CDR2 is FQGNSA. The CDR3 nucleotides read TGTGCCAGCAGCTCCGCTAGGGATCAGCCCCAGCATTTT. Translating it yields CASSSARDQPQHF.

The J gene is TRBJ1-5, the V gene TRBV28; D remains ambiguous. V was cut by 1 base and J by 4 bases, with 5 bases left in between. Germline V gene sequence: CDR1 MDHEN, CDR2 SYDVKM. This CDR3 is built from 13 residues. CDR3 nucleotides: TGTGCCAGCAGTTTATCTAAAAATCAGCCCCAGCATTTT. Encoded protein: CASSLSKNQPQHF.

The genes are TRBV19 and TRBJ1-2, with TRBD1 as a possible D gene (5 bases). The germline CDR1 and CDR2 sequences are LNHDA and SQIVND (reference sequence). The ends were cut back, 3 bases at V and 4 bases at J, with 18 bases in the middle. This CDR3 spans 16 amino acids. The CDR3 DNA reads TGTGCCAGTAGTATCCAGGGTCCGGGAGGGAGCTATGGCTACACCTTC. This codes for CASSIQGPGGSYGYTF.

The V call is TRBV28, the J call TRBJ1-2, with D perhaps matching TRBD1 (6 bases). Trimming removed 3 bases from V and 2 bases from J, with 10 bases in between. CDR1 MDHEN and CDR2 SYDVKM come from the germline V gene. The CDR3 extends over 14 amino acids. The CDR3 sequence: CASSFFDRNYGYTF. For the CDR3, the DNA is TGTGCCAGCAGTTTCTTCGACAGGAACTATGGCTACACCTTC.

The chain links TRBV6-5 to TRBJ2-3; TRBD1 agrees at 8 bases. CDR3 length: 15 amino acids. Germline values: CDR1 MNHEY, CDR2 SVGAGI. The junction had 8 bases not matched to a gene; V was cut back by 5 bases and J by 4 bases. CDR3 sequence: CASSIQGAFADTQYF. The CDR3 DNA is TGTGCCAGCAGTATCCAGGGGGCTTTCGCAGATACGCAGTATTTT.

The CDR3 sequence is CASSSAPSALWGLDEQYF. In DNA, the CDR3 is TGTGCCAGCAGTTCCGCCCCATCAGCATTGTGGGGACTTGACGAGCAGTACTTC. This chain joins TRBV28 and TRBJ2-7, with a tentative D call TRBD2 (6 bases). Germline CDR1 and CDR2: MDHEN and SYDVKM. The CDR3 is made up of 18 amino acids. Trimming removed 4 bases from V and 5 bases from J, with 27 bases in between.

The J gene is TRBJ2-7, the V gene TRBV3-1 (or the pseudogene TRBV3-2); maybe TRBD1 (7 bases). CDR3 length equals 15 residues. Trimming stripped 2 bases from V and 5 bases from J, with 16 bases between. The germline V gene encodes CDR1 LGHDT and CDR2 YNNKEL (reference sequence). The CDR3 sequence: CASSQSAGGFHEQYF. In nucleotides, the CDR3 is TGTGCCAGCAGCCAAAGTGCAGGGGGGTTCCACGAGCAGTACTTC.

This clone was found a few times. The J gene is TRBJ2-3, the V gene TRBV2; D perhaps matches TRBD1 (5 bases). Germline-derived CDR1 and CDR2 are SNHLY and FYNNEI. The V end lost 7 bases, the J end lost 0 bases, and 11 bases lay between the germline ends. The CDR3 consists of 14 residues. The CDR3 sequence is CASTRQSSTDTQYF. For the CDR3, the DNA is TGTGCCAGCACCAGACAGTCTAGCACAGATACGCAGTATTTT.

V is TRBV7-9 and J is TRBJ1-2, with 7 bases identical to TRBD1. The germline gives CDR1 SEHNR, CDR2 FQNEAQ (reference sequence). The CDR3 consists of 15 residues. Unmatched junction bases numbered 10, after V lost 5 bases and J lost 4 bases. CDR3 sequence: CASSPRLDRVYGYTF. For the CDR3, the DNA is TGTGCCAGCAGCCCGAGATTAGACAGGGTCTATGGCTACACCTTC.

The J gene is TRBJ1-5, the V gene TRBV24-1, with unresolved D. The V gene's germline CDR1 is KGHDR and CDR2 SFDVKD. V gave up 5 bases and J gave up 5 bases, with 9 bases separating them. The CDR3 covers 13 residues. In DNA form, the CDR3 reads TGTGCCACCAGTGCCCTAGGTGATCAGCCCCAGCATTTT. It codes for CATSALGDQPQHF.

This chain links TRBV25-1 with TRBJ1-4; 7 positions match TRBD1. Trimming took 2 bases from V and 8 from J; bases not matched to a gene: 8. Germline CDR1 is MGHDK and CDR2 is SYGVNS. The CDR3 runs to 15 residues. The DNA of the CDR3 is TGTGCCAGCAGTGAAAAGAGGGGGCTGGAGGAAAAACTGTTTTTT. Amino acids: CASSEKRGLEEKLFF.

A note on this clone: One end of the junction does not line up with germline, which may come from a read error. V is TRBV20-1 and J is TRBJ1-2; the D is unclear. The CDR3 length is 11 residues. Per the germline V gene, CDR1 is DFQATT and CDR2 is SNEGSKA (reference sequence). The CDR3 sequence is CGYPGFYGYTF. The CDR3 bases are TGTGGCTACCCGGGGTTCTATGGCTACACCTTC.

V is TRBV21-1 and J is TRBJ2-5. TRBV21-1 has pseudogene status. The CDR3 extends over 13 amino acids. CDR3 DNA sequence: TGTGCCATCTCCGGGCTACGAGGAGAGACCCAGTACTTC. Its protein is CAISGLRGETQYF.

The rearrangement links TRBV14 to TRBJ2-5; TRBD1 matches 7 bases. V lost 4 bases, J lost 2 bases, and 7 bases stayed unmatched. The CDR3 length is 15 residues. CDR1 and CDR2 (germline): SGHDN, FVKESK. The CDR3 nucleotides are TGTGCCAGCAGCCTCCGACAGGGTGGACAAGAGACCCAGTACTTC. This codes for CASSLRQGGQETQYF.

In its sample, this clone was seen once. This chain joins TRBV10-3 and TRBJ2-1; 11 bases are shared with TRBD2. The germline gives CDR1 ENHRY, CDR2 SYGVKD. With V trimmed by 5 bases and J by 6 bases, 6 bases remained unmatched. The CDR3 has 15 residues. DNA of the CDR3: TGTGCCATCAGTAAGACTAGCGGGGCTTCCAATGAGCAGTTCTTC. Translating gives CAISKTSGASNEQFF.

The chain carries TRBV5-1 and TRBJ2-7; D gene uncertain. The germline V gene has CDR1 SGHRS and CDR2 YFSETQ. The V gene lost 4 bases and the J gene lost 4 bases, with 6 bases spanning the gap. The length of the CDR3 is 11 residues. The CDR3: CASSEDYEQYF. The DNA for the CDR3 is TGCGCCAGCAGCGAAGATTACGAGCAGTACTTC. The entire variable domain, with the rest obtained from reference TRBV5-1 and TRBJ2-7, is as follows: KAGVTQTPRYLIKTRGQQVTLSCSPISGHRSVSWYQQTPGQGLQFLFEYFSETQRNKGNFPGRFSGRQFSNSRSEMNVSTLELGDSALYLCASSEDYEQYFGPGTRLTVT.

The CDR3 reads CATSRQTGDTEAFF. As DNA, the CDR3 is TGTGCCACCAGCAGGCAGACAGGGGACACTGAAGCTTTCTTT. The chain links TRBV15 to TRBJ1-1; 8 nucleotides align to TRBD1. Germline CDR1 is LNHNV and CDR2 is YYDKDF (reference sequence). CDR3 length: 14 residues. J lost 3 bases, V lost 3 bases, and 3 bases had no gene match.

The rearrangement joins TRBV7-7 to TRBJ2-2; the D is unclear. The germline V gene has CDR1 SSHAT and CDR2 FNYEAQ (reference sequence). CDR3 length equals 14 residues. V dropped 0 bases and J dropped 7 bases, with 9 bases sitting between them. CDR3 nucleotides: TGTGCCAGCAGCTTAGCGGTGAATCTCGGGGAGCTGTTTTTT. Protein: CASSLAVNLGELFF.

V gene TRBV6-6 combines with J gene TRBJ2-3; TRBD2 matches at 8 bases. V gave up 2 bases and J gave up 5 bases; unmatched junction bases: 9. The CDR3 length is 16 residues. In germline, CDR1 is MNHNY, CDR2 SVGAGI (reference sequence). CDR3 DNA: TGTGCCAGCAGTTACAATTCGGGGGGGCCTCAAGATACGCAGTATTTT. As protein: CASSYNSGGPQDTQYF.

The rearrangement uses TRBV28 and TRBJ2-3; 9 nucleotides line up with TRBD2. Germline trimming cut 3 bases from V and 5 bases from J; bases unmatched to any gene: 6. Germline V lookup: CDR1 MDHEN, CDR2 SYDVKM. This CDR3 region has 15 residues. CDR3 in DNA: TGTGCCAGCAGTTTGGGGCAGCGGGGGGTAGATACGCAGTATTTT. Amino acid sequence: CASSLGQRGVDTQYF.

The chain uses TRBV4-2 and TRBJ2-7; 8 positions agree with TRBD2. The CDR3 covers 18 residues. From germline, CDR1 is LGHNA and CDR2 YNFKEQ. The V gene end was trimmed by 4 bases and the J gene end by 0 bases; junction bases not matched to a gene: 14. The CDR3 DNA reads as TGTGCCAGCAGCCCAAGTGGAGCTAGCGGGTTTCGCTCCTACGAGCAGTACTTC. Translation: CASSPSGASGFRSYEQYF.